The clone carrying this T cell receptor beta chain was seen a single time. The sample is drawn from a study of blood T cell repertoires in COVID-19. Overall study: PBMCs, B-cell-depleted T cells, or T cells provided the cDNA or gDNA that made up the material.

The method was immunoSEQ multiplex PCR; TCRdb's version includes in-frame clones alone and lacks a portion of them. The table records 200,000 to 300,000 clones, nearly 90% of them present only once. This CDR3 region has 17 residues. Germline lookup yields CDR1 MDHEN and CDR2 SYDVKM. Trimming cost V 5 bases and J 2 bases, with 19 bases left between them. Source material: peripheral blood. The V and J genes are TRBV28 and TRBJ1-5, with a weak D call TRBD1 (6 bases). This receptor was taken from a human donor in a cohort sampled during active COVID-19. In nucleotides, the CDR3 is TGTGCCAGCAGTGCCGCTGAAGGGGGTCGGGGCAATCAGCCCCAGCATTTT. Translated: CASSAAEGGRGNQPQHF.